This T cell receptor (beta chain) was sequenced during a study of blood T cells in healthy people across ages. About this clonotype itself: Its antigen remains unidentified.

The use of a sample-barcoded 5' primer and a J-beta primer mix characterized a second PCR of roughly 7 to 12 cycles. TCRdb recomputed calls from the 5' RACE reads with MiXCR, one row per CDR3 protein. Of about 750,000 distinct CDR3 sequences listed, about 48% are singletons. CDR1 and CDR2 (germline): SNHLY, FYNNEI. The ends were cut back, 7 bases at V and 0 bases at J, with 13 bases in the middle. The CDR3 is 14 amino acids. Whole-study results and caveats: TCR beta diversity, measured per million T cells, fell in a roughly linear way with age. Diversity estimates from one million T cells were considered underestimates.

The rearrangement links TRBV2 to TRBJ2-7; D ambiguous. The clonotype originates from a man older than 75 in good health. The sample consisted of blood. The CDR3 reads CASKGALSSYEQYF. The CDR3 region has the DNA TGTGCCAGCAAAGGTGCTCTCAGCTCCTACGAGCAGTACTTC.